This T cell receptor beta chain was documented in a study of blood T cell repertoires in COVID-19. About the study: Sources were T cells, B-cell-depleted T cells, or PBMCs; the material itself was cDNA or gDNA.

Germline V lookup: CDR1 SGHTA, CDR2 FQGNSA. V was pared by 1 base and J by 0 bases, with 10 bases between. This CDR3 is 16 amino acids long. Contact with a PCR-confirmed or clinician-diagnosed COVID-19 case occurred within 2 weeks of entry. Original methodology: Amplifying reference gene primers gave estimates of nucleated cell counts. The table came from immunoSEQ multiplex PCR; TCRdb's copy has only in-frame clones and leaves some out. V and J calls and clone size are as listed in that table; D and trimming were resolved from the DNA. The sample shows over 200,000 clones, roughly 89% of them seen only once.

Sequenced sample: PBMCs or T cells enriched from blood (not recorded which). The chain links TRBV7-2 to TRBJ1-5, with a weak D call TRBD1 (5 bases). The clonotype originates from a man aged 25 to 40 who had been exposed to COVID-19. In nucleotides, the CDR3 is TGTGCCAGCAGCTTAGATGCAGGGTATAGCAATCAGCCCCAGCATTTT. Its protein is CASSLDAGYSNQPQHF.